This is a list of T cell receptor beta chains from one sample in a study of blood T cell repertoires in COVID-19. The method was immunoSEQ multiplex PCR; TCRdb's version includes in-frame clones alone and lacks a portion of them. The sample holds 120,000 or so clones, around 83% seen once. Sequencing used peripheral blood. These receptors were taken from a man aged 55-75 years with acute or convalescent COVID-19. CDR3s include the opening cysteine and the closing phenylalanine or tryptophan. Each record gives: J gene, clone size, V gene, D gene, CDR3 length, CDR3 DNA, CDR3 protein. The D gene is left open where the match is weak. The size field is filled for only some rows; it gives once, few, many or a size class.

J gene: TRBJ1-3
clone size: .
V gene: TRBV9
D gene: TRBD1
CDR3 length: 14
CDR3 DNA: TGTGCCAGCAGCTACGGGACAGCTGGAAACACCATATATTTT
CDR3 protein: CASSYGTAGNTIYF

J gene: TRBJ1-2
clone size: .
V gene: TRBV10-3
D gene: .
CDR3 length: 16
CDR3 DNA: TGTGCCATCAGTGAGTCGACTCGGAGGGGATCCTATGGCTACACCTTC
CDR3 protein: CAISESTRRGSYGYTF

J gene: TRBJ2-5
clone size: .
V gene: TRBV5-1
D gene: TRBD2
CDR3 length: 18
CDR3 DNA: TGCGCCAGCAGCTTGCTTCCTCTACTAGCGGGAGGGCAAGAGACCCAGTACTTC
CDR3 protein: CASSLLPLLAGGQETQYF

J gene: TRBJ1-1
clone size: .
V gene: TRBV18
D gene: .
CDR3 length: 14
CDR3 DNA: TGTGCCAGCTCCTTCGACGGACAGAACACTGAAGCTTTCTTT
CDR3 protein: CASSFDGQNTEAFF

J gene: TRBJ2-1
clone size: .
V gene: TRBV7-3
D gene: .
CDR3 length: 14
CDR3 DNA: TGTGCCAGCAGCTCCCTGACTCCTCATGGTGAGCAGTTCTTC
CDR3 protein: CASSSLTPHGEQFF

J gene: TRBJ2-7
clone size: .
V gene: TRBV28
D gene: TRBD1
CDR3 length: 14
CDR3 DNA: TGTGCCAGCAGTATAGGACAGGGGGCCTACGAGCAGTACTTC
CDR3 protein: CASSIGQGAYEQYF

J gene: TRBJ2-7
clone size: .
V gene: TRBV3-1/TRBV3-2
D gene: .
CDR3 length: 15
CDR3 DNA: TGTGCCAGCAGCCCCTCGGGAAGGGGACTCTACGAGCAGTACTTC
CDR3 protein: CASSPSGRGLYEQYF

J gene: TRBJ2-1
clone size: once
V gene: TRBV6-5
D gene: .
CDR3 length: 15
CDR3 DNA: TGTGCCAGCAGGTCAGCAGGAGGGATCTACAATGAGCAGTTCTTC
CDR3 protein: CASRSAGGIYNEQFF

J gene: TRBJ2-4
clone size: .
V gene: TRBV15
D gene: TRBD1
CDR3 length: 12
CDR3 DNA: TGTGCCACTTCAACAGGGGGCGGGATTCAGTACTTC
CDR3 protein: CATSTGGGIQYF

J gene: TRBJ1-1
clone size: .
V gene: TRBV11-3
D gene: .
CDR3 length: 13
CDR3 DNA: TGTGCCAGCAGCCTTACCGGGACAACTGAAGCTTTCTTT
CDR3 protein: CASSLTGTTEAFF

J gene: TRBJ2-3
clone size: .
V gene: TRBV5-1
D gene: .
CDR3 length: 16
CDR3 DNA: TGCGCCAGCACCGGGGGATCCTCCTTCCAGGCAGATACGCAGTATTTT
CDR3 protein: CASTGGSSFQADTQYF